This T cell receptor beta chain was documented in a study of T cell responses to AZD1222 COVID-19 vaccine. Profiling relied on immunoSEQ multiplex PCR, and the TCRdb table lists in-frame clones only, not all of them. The data show some 120,000 clones, around 88% seen once. Overall study results and limits: Among AZD1222 vaccinees, only 6 or 7 were seropositive at baseline. Breadth and depth of Spike-specific TCRs rose after two AZD1222 doses.

Concerning this clone: No antigen is known for it.

The V and J ends lost 6 bases and 2 bases respectively, with 9 bases between them. Per germline, CDR1 WSHSY and CDR2 SAAADI. This CDR3 comprises 13 residues. The chain links TRBV10-2 to TRBJ2-3; no firm D call. The specimen comprised peripheral blood, sampled on day 0 of MenACWY control vaccination. The sequence was obtained from an adult in good health. In DNA, the CDR3 is TGCGCCAGCAGCCCGGGCACCACAGATACGCAGTATTTT. It specifies CASSPGTTDTQYF.